Sequencing of this TCR beta chain was carried out in a study of beta chain features in type 1 diabetes (dated by TCRdb to between 2017 and 2018). At the level of the whole study: Mean age, gender distribution, total cell number and subset yield were not different between patients and healthy donors. Across all samples, 107,917,701 sorted cells were examined, and cell number per subset correlated strongly with RNA yield. In the study, recently diagnosed type 1 diabetes patients and matched healthy donors were compared on the TCRB repertoires of their sorted circulating CD4+ T cell subsets. Naive and central memory subsets were obtained from all 30 or so donors, but regulatory and stem cell-like memory subsets were isolated from only 8 patients and 8 healthy donors.

Broad study findings and their caveats: HLA sub-analyses involved small numbers of individuals, so any influence of HLA type on TCRB rearrangement remained unresolved. At VDJ recombination sites, type 1 diabetes patients had fewer insertions and more deleted nucleotides, which implies abnormalities in thymic rearrangement. Naive, central memory and regulatory TCRB repertoires appeared to be more similar among patients than among healthy donors. Because cDNA was sequenced instead of genomic DNA, highly expressing activated cells could be over-represented, though the groups showed no difference in activation or CD3 levels. Shorter templates might have been favored by PCR, but patient and control samples were amplified and corrected together, so both groups would have been affected equally by any skew. Type 1 diabetes patients showed a moderate but significant shortening of TCRB CDR3 length in all four CD4+ subsets.

Each donor gave one peripheral blood draw, averaging approximately 0.12 L, which was collected into heparinised tubes. A BD FACSAria II and a panel including CD45RO, CCR7, CD25, CD127, CD95 and CD27 were used to sort naive, central memory, regulatory and stem cell-like memory CD4+ T cells. All sorted populations exceeded 95% purity. PBMCs were separated immediately by Lymphoprep density gradient centrifugation and were stained directly, without being cultured. So that batch effects would be minimized, each experiment stained and sorted samples in pairs, pairing one healthy donor with one patient. The CDR3 runs 13 amino acids, cysteine and phenylalanine included. Kept here is only the CDR3 DNA, which spans 39 bases and is read in frame from base 1. V lost 4 bases and J lost 2 bases; the stretch between them is 9 bases long. Based on the germline V gene, the CDR1 and CDR2 sequences are SNHLY and FYNNEI.

Points on this clone: Its antigen is still unknown. Base-call qualities are not available, and no considerably larger clone is one nucleotide away.

All of the isolated RNA was reverse transcribed with the High Capacity cDNA Reverse Transcription Kit, so expressed TCRB transcripts were sequenced. Naive, central memory and regulatory T cell samples underwent deep immunoSEQ sequencing, averaging roughly 3.4 million total reads per sample. After sorted cells were lysed in RLT buffer, RNA was extracted with DNase-treated RNeasy Micro or Mini kits, with the choice depending on cell number. To prevent cross-contamination, each cell subset was processed individually, whereas patient and healthy donor samples were processed jointly. Using the immunoSEQ multiplex PCR, TCRB sequences were amplified from cDNA into 87-bp fragments spanning the CDR3 region. Sequencing of the amplicons was performed on the Illumina HiSeq platform. Per the authors' processing: PCR bias was corrected computationally using synthetic template baselines, and reads within Hamming distance 2 were collapsed, with unmergeable singletons discarded. By aligning reads against IMGT, V, D and J genes, CDR3 length, and insertions or deletions at six rearrangement sites were assigned. Within each subset, clonotype counts were normalized to sorted cell number, after which true diversity and Gini coefficients were computed with the tcR R package. The overlap coefficient, calculated on TCRB nucleotide sequences, was used to quantify repertoire sharing. The table comes from immuneACCESS by way of TCRdb, which keeps in-frame sequences with V and J called. Part of the clones is missing from these tables; in studies checked, under half for an unresolved V gene and the rest for unknown reasons. Clonal size and the V and J genes are those of that table, whereas D and trimming came from the DNA. Here the sample has about 170,000 clones; approximately 8.1% occur a single time. The top ten clones comprise roughly 0.5% of the sample.

The sequenced sample was central memory CD4+ T cells from blood. This sequence originates from a man aged 18 to 29 with type 1 diabetes. The chain is encoded by TRBV2 joined to TRBJ2-7; TRBD1 is perhaps the D gene, given 6 matching bases. The DNA reads TGTGCCAGCAGTGTCAGGGGCACCTACGAGCAGTACTTC. This translates into CASSVRGTYEQYF.